This is a list of T cell receptor beta chains from one sample in a study of T cell changes during pregnancy in multiple sclerosis. This table comes from immunoSEQ multiplex PCR, and its TCRdb copy is limited to in-frame clones, with some not included. The table shows 55,000 to 80,000 clones, with about nine tenths occurring only once. Sequenced here: peripheral blood, sampled after pregnancy. The receptors come from a female donor in good health, enrolled as a control in a pregnancy study. CDR3s leave out the opening cysteine and the closing phenylalanine or tryptophan.

V gene: TRBV23-1
J gene: TRBJ2-5
CDR3 protein: ASSQSGQDEETQY

V gene: TRBV19
J gene: TRBJ1-5
CDR3 protein: ASSMEDRRNQPQH

V gene: TRBV30
J gene: TRBJ1-1
CDR3 protein: AWSIDPTGPEAF

V gene: TRBV6-6
J gene: TRBJ1-1
CDR3 protein: ASSYPRQVEAF

V gene: TRBV5-6
J gene: TRBJ2-1
CDR3 protein: ASRKGTGDNNEQF

V gene: TRBV7-9
J gene: TRBJ2-3
CDR3 protein: ASSLDLAASTDTQY

V gene: TRBV2
J gene: TRBJ1-2
CDR3 protein: ASSSRRGSYGYT

V gene: TRBV29-1
J gene: TRBJ1-2
CDR3 protein: SVARQEGYT

V gene: TRBV6-1
J gene: TRBJ1-1
CDR3 protein: ASHSRSLEAF

V gene: TRBV18
J gene: TRBJ2-5
CDR3 protein: ASSPPPGLAGVRETQY

V gene: TRBV5-1
J gene: TRBJ1-4
CDR3 protein: ASSLSTGGNEKLF

V gene: TRBV6-1
J gene: TRBJ2-3
CDR3 protein: ASVGDWSTDTQY

V gene: TRBV10-3
J gene: TRBJ2-7
CDR3 protein: ATAGQGYEQY

V gene: TRBV4-1
J gene: TRBJ2-1
CDR3 protein: ASSQEGTFPF

V gene: TRBV9
J gene: TRBJ1-1
CDR3 protein: ASSVDTGDITEAF

V gene: TRBV4-1
J gene: TRBJ1-2
CDR3 protein: ASSQDDSRAGYGYT

V gene: TRBV19
J gene: TRBJ2-7
CDR3 protein: ASSRTGGPYEQY

V gene: TRBV30
J gene: TRBJ1-6
CDR3 protein: AHAGDNLH

V gene: TRBV27
J gene: TRBJ1-1
CDR3 protein: ASSRRQPNTEAF

V gene: TRBV30
J gene: TRBJ2-7
CDR3 protein: AWKALGQASYEQY

V gene: TRBV5-1
J gene: TRBJ2-3
CDR3 protein: ASSPGLAELDTQY

V gene: TRBV13
J gene: TRBJ1-2
CDR3 protein: ASSLAGRDTYSGGYT